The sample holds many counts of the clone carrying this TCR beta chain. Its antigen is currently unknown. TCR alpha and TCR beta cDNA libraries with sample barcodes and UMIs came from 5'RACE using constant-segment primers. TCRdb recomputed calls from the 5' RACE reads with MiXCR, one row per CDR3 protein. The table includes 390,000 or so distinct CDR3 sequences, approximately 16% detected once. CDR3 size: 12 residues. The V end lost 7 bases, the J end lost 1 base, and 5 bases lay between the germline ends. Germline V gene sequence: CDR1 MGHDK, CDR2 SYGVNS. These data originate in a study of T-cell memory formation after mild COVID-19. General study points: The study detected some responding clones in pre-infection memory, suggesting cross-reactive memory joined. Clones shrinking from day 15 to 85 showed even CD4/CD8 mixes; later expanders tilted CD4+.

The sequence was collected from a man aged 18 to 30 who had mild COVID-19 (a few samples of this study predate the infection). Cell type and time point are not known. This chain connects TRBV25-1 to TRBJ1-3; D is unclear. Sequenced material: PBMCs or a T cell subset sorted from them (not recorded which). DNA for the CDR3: TGTGCCAGCACTTCTTCTGGAAACACCATATATTTT. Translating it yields CASTSSGNTIYF.